The entry that follows covers one T cell receptor (beta chain) sequence. This record belongs to a study of blood T cell repertoires in COVID-19. In the study overall: Samples of COVID-19 (acute and convalescent) were obtained from the United States, Italy and Spain. PBMCs, B-cell-depleted T cells, or T cells provided the cDNA or gDNA that made up the material.

Authors' processing steps: How many nucleated cells were present was estimated from reference gene primer amplification. TCRdb keeps only in-frame clones here, not all; method: immunoSEQ multiplex PCR. The V and J calls and clone size are taken from that table; D and trimming were inferred from the DNA. This table holds 98,000 or so clones, about nine tenths found once. The CDR3 runs 15 residues. J was trimmed by 9 bases and V by 1 base; bases with no gene match: 6. Per germline, CDR1 MNHEY and CDR2 SMNVEV (reference sequence). This chain uses TRBV27 with TRBJ2-1; 10 bases agree with TRBD2. The sample was peripheral blood. The receptor's source is a human donor in a cohort sampled during active COVID-19. CDR3 in amino acids: CASSLWGLARSEQFF. CDR3 nucleotide sequence: TGTGCCAGCAGTTTATGGGGACTAGCGCGCAGTGAGCAGTTCTTC.